These 11 T cell receptor beta chains originate from one sample sequenced in a study of T cell responses to AZD1222 COVID-19 vaccine. Profiled with immunoSEQ multiplex PCR; TCRdb holds only in-frame clones, not every one. The sample holds roughly 150,000 clones, 90% seen once. Sequencing was performed on peripheral blood, taken 28 days after the second AZD1222 dose. The receptors originated from an adult who received the AZD1222 COVID-19 vaccine.

The chain links TRBV4-3 to TRBJ1-2; TRBD1 matches at 7 bases. The CDR3 consists of 16 residues. Looked up from germline, CDR1 is LGHNA and CDR2 is YSLEER. V shed 4 bases and J 2 bases; nucleotides not matched to a gene: 10. CDR3 coding DNA: TGCGCCAGCAGCCTAAAACGGACAGGAATAAACTATGGCTACACCTTC. Translating gives CASSLKRTGINYGYTF.

Only a few counts were recorded for this clone. This chain connects TRBV29-1 to TRBJ2-3; maybe TRBD2 (5 bases). V was shortened by 0 bases and J by 0 bases, with 10 bases between the two germline ends. This CDR3 spans 15 amino acids. CDR1 and CDR2 from the germline V gene are SQVTM and ANQGSEA. The CDR3 spells CSVEDSGSSTDTQYF. The CDR3 nucleotides are TGCAGCGTTGAAGATAGTGGGAGTAGCACAGATACGCAGTATTTT.

V usage is TRBV3-1 (or the pseudogene TRBV3-2) and J usage is TRBJ2-1; no clear D gene. The CDR3 sequence is 14 residues long. The V and J ends lost 1 base and 0 bases respectively, with 4 bases between them. Germline CDR1 LGHDT, CDR2 YNNKEL (reference sequence). This CDR3 is CASSQGPSYNEQFF. CDR3 in DNA: TGTGCCAGCAGCCAAGGACCCTCCTACAATGAGCAGTTCTTC.

The CDR3 sequence is CASSQVLLRDGPGNTIYF. The CDR3 coding sequence is TGTGCCAGCAGCCAAGTATTATTACGGGACGGGCCTGGAAACACCATATATTTT. The genes are TRBV14 and TRBJ1-3; a possible D gene is TRBD1 (5 bases). The V end was cut by 1 base, the J end by 2 bases, with 18 bases between. The CDR3 has 18 amino acids. Germline CDR1 SGHDN, CDR2 FVKESK.

The chain has TRBV11-3 and TRBJ1-6; no definite D call. This CDR3 is built from 15 residues. The germline CDR1 and CDR2 sequences are SGHNT and YENEEA. Trimming left V 3 bases short and J 3 bases short, with 9 bases between. The CDR3 region has the DNA TGTGCCAGCAGCTTGAACACCAACTATAATTCACCCCTCCACTTT. Its translation is CASSLNTNYNSPLHF.

This chain links TRBV29-1 with TRBJ2-1; D is ambiguous. Germline assignment: CDR1 SQVTM and CDR2 ANQGSEA. The V and J ends lost 5 bases and 0 bases respectively, with 5 bases between them. The CDR3 consists of 12 residues. The CDR3 nucleotides are TGCAGCGTTAAGAGCTCCTACAATGAGCAGTTCTTC. This sequence encodes CSVKSSYNEQFF.

The rearrangement links TRBV9 to TRBJ1-6; 9 bases line up with TRBD1. The germline gives CDR1 SGDLS, CDR2 YYNGEE. The CDR3 loop spans 15 amino acids. Trimming cost V 3 bases and J 8 bases; bases outside gene matches: 6. The CDR3 here is CASSASGQGYSPLHF. The CDR3 DNA reads as TGTGCCAGCAGCGCTTCGGGACAGGGTTATTCACCCCTCCACTTT.

The gene calls are TRBV7-2 and TRBJ2-7, with 8 positions matching TRBD2. Germline CDR1 SGHTA, CDR2 FQGNSA. The CDR3 has 15 residues. Trimming took 4 bases from V and 3 from J; bases not matched to a gene: 8. The CDR3 DNA sequence: TGTGCCAGCAGCTACGGGGGGGGACTTAACTACGAGCAGTACTTC. Amino acids: CASSYGGGLNYEQYF.

The chain has TRBV28 and TRBJ2-1, with TRBD2 identical over 10 bases. The ends lost 5 bases at V and 0 bases at J; junction bases unmatched: 4. This CDR3 has 16 amino acids. Germline loops: CDR1 MDHEN, CDR2 SYDVKM. The CDR3 nucleotides are TGTGCCAGCAGTGTCTTAGCGGGAGGCTCCTACAATGAGCAGTTCTTC. Translation: CASSVLAGGSYNEQFF.

The genes are TRBV27 and TRBJ1-4; 9 nucleotides align to TRBD1. Germline CDR1 reads MNHEY; CDR2 reads SMNVEV (reference sequence). The trim removed 5 bases at V and 5 bases at J, leaving 9 bases unmatched. The CDR3 has 16 residues. CDR3 nucleotide sequence: TGTGCCAGCAGTACCCGGAACAGGGGGCAGAATGAAAAACTGTTTTTT. Translated, it gives CASSTRNRGQNEKLFF. The whole variable domain, remainder taken from reference TRBV27 and TRBJ1-4, is EAQVTQNPRYLITVTGKKLTVTCSQNMNHEYMSWYRQDPGLGLRQIYYSMNVEVTDKGDVPEGYKVSRKEKRNFPLILESPSPNQTSLYFCASSTRNRGQNEKLFFGSGTQLSVL.

The chain couples TRBV6-2 or TRBV6-3 to TRBJ2-5; 11 bases fit TRBD2. This CDR3 region has 16 residues. Germline V lookup: CDR1 MNHEY, CDR2 SVGEGT. The V gene end was trimmed by 0 bases and the J gene end by 2 bases; junction bases not matched to a gene: 2. CDR3 DNA sequence: TGTGCCAGCAGTTACTCGGGACTAGCGGTACAAGAGACCCAGTACTTC. This translates into CASSYSGLAVQETQYF.